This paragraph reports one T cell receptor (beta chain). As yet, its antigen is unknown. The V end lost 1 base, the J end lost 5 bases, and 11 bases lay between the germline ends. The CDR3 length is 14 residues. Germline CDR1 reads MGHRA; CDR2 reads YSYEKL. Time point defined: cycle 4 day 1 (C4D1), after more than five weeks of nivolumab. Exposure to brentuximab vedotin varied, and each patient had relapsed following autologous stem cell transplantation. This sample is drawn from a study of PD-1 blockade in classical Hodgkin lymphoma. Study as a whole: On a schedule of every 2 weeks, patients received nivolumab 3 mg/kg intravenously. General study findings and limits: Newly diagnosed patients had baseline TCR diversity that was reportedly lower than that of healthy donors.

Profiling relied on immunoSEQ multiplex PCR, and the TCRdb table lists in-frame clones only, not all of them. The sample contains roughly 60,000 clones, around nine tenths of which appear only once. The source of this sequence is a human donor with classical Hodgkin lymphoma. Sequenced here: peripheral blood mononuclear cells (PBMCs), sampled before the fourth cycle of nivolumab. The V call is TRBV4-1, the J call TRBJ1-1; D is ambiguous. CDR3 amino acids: CASSQVGRGTEAFF. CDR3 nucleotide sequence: TGCGCCAGCAGCCAAGTGGGTAGAGGGACTGAAGCTTTCTTT.